What follows are 29 T cell receptor beta chains derived from one specimen sequenced in a study of blood T cell repertoires in COVID-19. TCRdb's table, derived via immunoSEQ multiplex PCR, lists solely in-frame clones and lacks some. The sample consists of 120,000 to 150,000 clones, 87% of them appearing once. The sequenced sample was peripheral blood. These receptor sequences come from a woman aged 40 to 50 with acute or convalescent COVID-19.

The chain combines TRBV15 with TRBJ2-1; tentatively, D is TRBD2 (5 bases). From germline, CDR1 is LNHNV and CDR2 YYDKDF (reference sequence). Trimming took off 0 bases at V and 10 bases at J, with 16 bases between the two ends. The CDR3 spans 15 residues. The CDR3 DNA is TGTGCCACCAGCAGAGAGCGAAATAGCCCGGGGGAGCAGTTCTTC. Translating it yields CATSRERNSPGEQFF. The full variable domain, completed using reference TRBV15 and TRBJ2-1, is DAMVIQNPRYQVTQFGKPVTLSCSQTLNHNVMYWYQQKSSQAPKLLFHYYDKDFNNEADTPDNFQSRRPNTSFCFLDIRSPGLGDTAMYLCATSRERNSPGEQFFGPGTRLTVL.

The chain uses TRBV2 and TRBJ1-2; no firm D call. Trimming left V 4 bases short and J 6 bases short, with 15 bases between. Germline CDR1 and CDR2: SNHLY and FYNNEI. CDR3 length: 14 residues. The chain's CDR3 is CASSGAGALNGYTF. DNA of the CDR3: TGTGCCAGCAGTGGGGCAGGCGCGTTAAATGGCTACACCTTC.

This chain uses TRBV16 with TRBJ1-5; D is unresolved. Germline CDR1 KGHSY, CDR2 FQNENV. The CDR3 contains 14 residues. V lost 6 bases and J 2 bases, leaving 11 bases between the germline ends. Here the CDR3 DNA reads TGTGCCAGCAGTCGCCGCGGGGGCAATCAGCCCCAGCATTTT. It yields the protein CASSRRGGNQPQHF.

This chain joins TRBV12-3 or TRBV12-4 and TRBJ1-1; no definite D call. The CDR3 contains 13 residues. The V end lost 4 bases, the J end lost 1 base, and 7 bases lay between the germline ends. CDR3 DNA: TGTGCCAGCAGTTCCACAGCGAACACTGAAGCTTTCTTT. As protein: CASSSTANTEAFF.

This rearrangement joins TRBV28 to TRBJ2-3, with 8 bases fitting TRBD2. The V segment lost 5 bases and the J segment 4 bases; nucleotides outside the gene matches: 2. CDR1 MDHEN and CDR2 SYDVKM come from the germline V gene. CDR3 length: 13 residues. In nucleotides, the CDR3 is TGTGCCAGCAGTCTGGGACTAGCAGATACGCAGTATTTT. Protein product: CASSLGLADTQYF.

The gene calls are TRBV24-1 and TRBJ2-2, with 8 bases aligning to TRBD2. With 10 bases clipped from V and 6 bases from J, the junction kept 6 bases outside the gene matches. Per the germline V gene, CDR1 is KGHDR and CDR2 is SFDVKD. This CDR3 is 13 amino acids long. CDR3 bases: TGTGCCACGCAGCGGGAGTATTCCGGGGAGCTGTTTTTT. Its protein product is CATQREYSGELFF.

The chain is built from TRBV19 and TRBJ1-5, with D tentatively TRBD1 (6 bases). The CDR3 has 17 amino acids. In germline, CDR1 is LNHDA, CDR2 SQIVND (reference sequence). Trimming cost V 4 bases and J 0 bases, with 16 bases left between them. The CDR3, as DNA: TGTGCCAGTAGTAAAGGACAGTACTCCTATAGCAATCAGCCCCAGCATTTT. Translated: CASSKGQYSYSNQPQHF.

V is TRBV12-5 and J is TRBJ2-3, with D tentatively TRBD2 (5 bases). CDR1 and CDR2 from the germline V gene are LGHNT and FRNRAP. The CDR3 covers 12 residues. Trimming pared 6 bases from V and 2 bases from J, leaving 6 bases between. The CDR3 protein is CASGTTTDTQYF. CDR3 DNA: TGTGCTAGTGGGACTACCACAGATACGCAGTATTTT. Looking up the rest from reference TRBV12-5 and TRBJ2-3 gives the full variable domain: DARVTQTPRHKVTEMGQEVTMRCQPILGHNTVFWYRQTMMQGLELLAYFRNRAPLDDSGMPKDRFSAEMPDATLATLKIQPSEPRDSAVYFCASGTTTDTQYFGPGTRLTVL.

V gene TRBV5-3 combines with J gene TRBJ1-3; 7 bases are shared with TRBD1. TRBV5-3 is designated an ORF whose function remains uncertain. There are 15 residues in the CDR3. The V gene end was trimmed by 2 bases and the J gene end by 0 bases; junction bases not matched to a gene: 2. The CDR3 sequence is CARSLDRDSGNTIYF. CDR3 bases: TGTGCCAGAAGCTTAGACAGGGACTCTGGAAACACCATATATTTT.

The rearrangement links TRBV11-2 to TRBJ1-1; D remains ambiguous. The CDR3 runs to 11 residues. V lost 7 bases, J lost 0 bases, and 3 bases lay in between. Germline assignment: CDR1 SGHAT and CDR2 FQNNGV. The CDR3 region is CASTVNTEAFF. The CDR3 DNA follows: TGTGCCAGCACCGTGAACACTGAAGCTTTCTTT.

This clone turned up a few times. The DNA for the CDR3 is TGTGCCAGCTCACCGGGCTTGGCGGGAAGTCGGGTAGAGACCCAGTACTTC. Residues: CASSPGLAGSRVETQYF. The rearrangement uses TRBV18 and TRBJ2-5; D may be TRBD2 (6 bases). The germline V gene has CDR1 KGHSH and CDR2 LQKENI. Trimming took 3 bases from V and 4 from J, leaving 21 bases between them. The CDR3 extends over 17 amino acids.

V usage is TRBV7-3 and J usage is TRBJ2-2; D is ambiguous. Germline V gene sequence: CDR1 SGHTA, CDR2 FQGTGA. Trimming cost V 2 bases and J 0 bases, with 7 bases left between them. This CDR3 contains 15 residues. The CDR3 region is CASSLLGSNTGELFF. The DNA for the CDR3 is TGTGCCAGCAGCTTACTCGGTTCGAACACCGGGGAGCTGTTTTTT.

The J gene is TRBJ1-6, the V gene TRBV11-1; 8 bases are a match to TRBD1. Per the germline V gene, CDR1 is SGHAT and CDR2 is FQDESV (reference sequence). This CDR3 region has 15 residues. Losses at the gene ends were 0 bases for V and 7 bases for J; bases not matched to a gene: 2. The CDR3 sequence: CASSLADRGNSPLHF. The CDR3 bases are TGTGCCAGCAGCTTAGCCGACAGGGGAAATTCACCCCTCCACTTT.

This sequence joins TRBV21-1 and TRBJ2-7; no DNA check was done on the table's D call, TRBD2. TRBV21-1 has pseudogene status. The CDR3 spans 16 residues. CDR3 loop: CASSKAQGGGPYEQYF. CDR3 coding DNA: TGTGCCAGCAGCAAAGCGCAGGGCGGGGGACCTTACGAGCAGTACTTC.

J is TRBJ1-1 and V is TRBV7-2, with 7 bases aligning to TRBD1. V lost 5 bases, J lost 1 base, and 10 bases stayed unmatched. Per the germline V gene, CDR1 is SGHTA and CDR2 is FQGNSA. This CDR3 is 16 amino acids long. The CDR3: CASSPRDSRRNTEAFF. The DNA of the CDR3 is TGTGCCAGCAGCCCCCGGGACAGCCGAAGGAACACTGAAGCTTTCTTT.

This chain links TRBV20-1 with TRBJ2-5; perhaps TRBD2 as D (6 bases). V lost 3 bases to trimming and J lost 2 bases, with 13 bases between them. This CDR3 is 14 amino acids long. Germline V CDR1 and CDR2: DFQATT, SNEGSKA (reference sequence). The DNA for the CDR3 is TGCAGTGCTAGTGTAACGGGAGAACAAGAGACCCAGTACTTC. The encoded protein is CSASVTGEQETQYF.

The V and J genes are TRBV19 and TRBJ1-2; D is uncertain. Germline V lookup: CDR1 LNHDA, CDR2 SQIVND (reference sequence). Deletions cut 7 bases from V and 1 base from J, with 19 bases between. The CDR3 is 16 amino acids. In DNA, the CDR3 is TGTGCCAGTAAGGGAGTGGGCAGAGCGTTTAACTATGGCTACACCTTC. Its translation is CASKGVGRAFNYGYTF. The variable domain in full, completed from reference TRBV19 and TRBJ1-2, reads DGGITQSPKYLFRKEGQNVTLSCEQNLNHDAMYWYRQDPGQGLRLIYYSQIVNDFQKGDIAEGYSVSREKKESFPLTVTSAQKNPTAFYLCASKGVGRAFNYGYTFGSGTRLTVV.

In this sample, this clone turned up a few times. V gene TRBV19 combines with J gene TRBJ2-3; 7 bases fit TRBD1. Germline trimming cut 4 bases from V and 2 bases from J; bases unmatched to any gene: 15. CDR1 LNHDA and CDR2 SQIVND come from the germline V gene (reference sequence). This CDR3 is built from 18 residues. The DNA of the CDR3 is TGTGCCAGTAGTAACCGACCTGTGGGGGACAGCGTCACAGATACGCAGTATTTT. It codes for CASSNRPVGDSVTDTQYF.

J is TRBJ2-3 and V is TRBV4-2; D is perhaps TRBD2 (5 bases). The CDR3 length is 16 residues. The germline V gene has CDR1 LGHNA and CDR2 YNFKEQ. V gave up 0 bases and J gave up 5 bases, with 15 bases separating them. The chain's CDR3 is CASSQDVDSVRDTQYF. The CDR3, as DNA: TGTGCCAGCAGCCAAGATGTGGACTCCGTACGAGATACGCAGTATTTT.

The chain is built from TRBV30 and TRBJ2-3; TRBD2 matches 10 bases. V gave up 7 bases and J gave up 5 bases; unmatched junction bases: 9. The CDR3 runs to 14 residues. The germline gives CDR1 GTSNPN, CDR2 SVGIG (reference sequence). The chain's CDR3 is CAFTLAGAGDTQYF. The DNA for the CDR3 is TGTGCCTTCACCCTAGCGGGAGCAGGAGATACGCAGTATTTT.

The chain carries TRBV7-6 and TRBJ2-7; 7 nucleotides agree with TRBD2. Germline values: CDR1 SGHVS, CDR2 FNYEAQ. The CDR3 has 15 residues. The junction had 5 bases not matched to a gene; V was cut back by 1 base and J by 2 bases. The CDR3 DNA is TGTGCCAGCAGCTTAGGTCCTAGCGGCACCTACGAGCAGTACTTC. Protein: CASSLGPSGTYEQYF.

The chain employs TRBV9 and TRBJ1-2; 8 bases agree with TRBD1. Germline CDR1 is SGDLS and CDR2 is YYNGEE. Germline trimming cut 3 bases from V and 3 bases from J; bases unmatched to any gene: 7. CDR3 length: 15 residues. This CDR3 is CASSGWTGPDYGYTF. In DNA, the CDR3 is TGTGCCAGCAGCGGCTGGACAGGGCCGGACTATGGCTACACCTTC.

This chain uses TRBV7-3 with TRBJ2-5; the match to TRBD1 covers 8 bases. Unmatched junction bases numbered 3, after V lost 5 bases and J lost 7 bases. Germline CDR1 SGHTA, CDR2 FQGTGA. The CDR3 is 12 residues long. The CDR3 DNA sequence: TGTGCCAGCAGCCTCACAGGGGGGACCCAGTACTTC. Translating gives CASSLTGGTQYF.

The chain employs TRBV5-1 and TRBJ1-2; 10 bases are a match to TRBD1. CDR3 length equals 14 residues. V dropped 0 bases and J dropped 5; count of bases not matched to a gene: 1. Germline V gives CDR1 SGHRS, CDR2 YFSETQ. CDR3 loop: CASSLGDRGYGYTF. The CDR3 coding sequence is TGCGCCAGCAGCTTGGGGGACAGGGGATATGGCTACACCTTC. Looking up the rest from reference TRBV5-1 and TRBJ1-2 gives the full variable domain: KAGVTQTPRYLIKTRGQQVTLSCSPISGHRSVSWYQQTPGQGLQFLFEYFSETQRNKGNFPGRFSGRQFSNSRSEMNVSTLELGDSALYLCASSLGDRGYGYTFGSGTRLTVV.

J is TRBJ1-6 and V is TRBV28; D unresolved. Germline V lookup: CDR1 MDHEN, CDR2 SYDVKM. The V and J ends lost 5 bases and 4 bases respectively, with 6 bases between them. There are 13 residues in the CDR3. This CDR3 is CASSPLYNSPLHF. DNA for the CDR3: TGTGCCAGCAGTCCCCTGTATAATTCACCCCTCCACTTT.

The chain combines TRBV6-2 or TRBV6-3 with TRBJ1-1, with D possibly TRBD1 on 5 matching bases. Germline V lookup: CDR1 MNHEY, CDR2 SVGEGT. Trimming stripped 0 bases from V and 4 bases from J, with 9 bases between. The CDR3 extends over 14 amino acids. As DNA, the CDR3 is TGTGCCAGCAGTTACTCGACCAGGGTCACTGAAGCTTTCTTT. It is translated as CASSYSTRVTEAFF.

This clone was seen only once. The chain couples TRBV12-3 or TRBV12-4 to TRBJ1-1, with a possible D match to TRBD1 (6 bases). V gave up 7 bases and J gave up 1 base, with 10 bases separating them. The CDR3 is 13 amino acids. The CDR3 loop reads CASNNRANTEAFF. CDR3 bases: TGTGCCAGCAATAACAGGGCGAACACTGAAGCTTTCTTT.

J is TRBJ2-3 and V is TRBV10-3; 10 nucleotides align to TRBD2. The germline CDR1 and CDR2 sequences are ENHRY and SYGVKD. CDR3 length equals 17 residues. V lost 4 bases, J lost 1 base, and 8 bases stayed unmatched. CDR3 amino acids: CAISGNSGTSGTDTQYF. CDR3 nucleotide sequence: TGTGCCATCAGTGGTAACTCCGGGACTAGCGGCACAGATACGCAGTATTTT.

In DNA, the CDR3 is TGTGCCAGCAGTTACGCGGAGATCCAAGAGACCCAGTACTTC. It is translated as CASSYAEIQETQYF. The chain has TRBV6-6 and TRBJ2-5, with D unresolved. V lost 2 bases, J lost 1 base, and 8 bases lay in between. The CDR3 is 14 amino acids. From germline, CDR1 is MNHNY and CDR2 SVGAGI (reference sequence).